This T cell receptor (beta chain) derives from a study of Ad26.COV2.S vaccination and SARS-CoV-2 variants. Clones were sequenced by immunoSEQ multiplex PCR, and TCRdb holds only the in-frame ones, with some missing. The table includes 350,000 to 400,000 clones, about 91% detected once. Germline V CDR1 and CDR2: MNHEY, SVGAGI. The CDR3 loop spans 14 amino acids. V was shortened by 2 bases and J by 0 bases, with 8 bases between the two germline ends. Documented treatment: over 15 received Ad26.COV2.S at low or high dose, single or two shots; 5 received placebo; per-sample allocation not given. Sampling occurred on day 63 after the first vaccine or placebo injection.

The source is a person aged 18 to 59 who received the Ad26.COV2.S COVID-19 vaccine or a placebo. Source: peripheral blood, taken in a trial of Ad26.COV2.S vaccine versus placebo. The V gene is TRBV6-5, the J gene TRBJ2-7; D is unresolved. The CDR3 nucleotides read TGTGCCAGCAGTTACAGGCCCAGCTCCTACGAGCAGTACTTC. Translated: CASSYRPSSYEQYF.